This TCR beta chain derives from a study of vaccination and CD4 T cells after COVID-19. The study sequenced cultured CD4+ T cell DNA using the Oncomine TCR Beta short-read assay. One entry per CDR3 protein, called by TCRdb with MiXCR from the PCR reads. The sample lists roughly 16,000 distinct CDR3 sequences; approximately 70% were seen once. Germline V CDR1 and CDR2: MDHEN, SYDVKM. Trimming cost V 2 bases and J 3 bases; bases outside gene matches: 3. The CDR3 is 14 amino acids. Documented treatment: roughly ten-day PBMC culture with coronavirus spike peptide pools or control peptides (ViraFEST assay). Comments on this clonotype: Antigen: not known.

This sequence originates from a human donor who had recovered from COVID-19. The chain links TRBV28 to TRBJ1-2; 7 nucleotides agree with TRBD1. The sequencing sample was made of CD4+ T cells from blood, cultured in vitro. The CDR3 DNA follows: TGTGCCAGCAGTTTAGACAGGGAGCACTATGGCTACACCTTC. Translation gives CASSLDREHYGYTF.